This T cell receptor beta chain was captured by sequencing in a study of blood T cell repertoires in COVID-19. Overall study: The samples span acute and convalescent COVID-19 from the United States, Italy and Spain.

Original processing notes: Nucleated cell counts were estimated from reference gene primer amplification. Sequencing used immunoSEQ multiplex PCR; TCRdb keeps in-frame clones, though not all of them. V, J and clone size are taken as reported in that table, and D and trimming were inferred from the DNA itself. The sample has about 380,000 clones, about 88% seen once. Germline V gene data show CDR1 as ENHRY and CDR2 as SYGVKD. This CDR3 comprises 14 residues. V shed 7 bases and J shed 4 bases, with 16 bases lying between them. The sample comprised PBMCs or T cells enriched from blood (not recorded which). The receptor was isolated from a woman younger than 35 who had recovered from COVID-19. V gene TRBV10-3 combines with J gene TRBJ1-2, with a tentative D call TRBD1 (5 bases). CDR3 amino acids: CAIMRDWVSYGYTF. The CDR3 nucleotides read TGTGCCATCATGCGGGACTGGGTGAGCTATGGCTACACCTTC.